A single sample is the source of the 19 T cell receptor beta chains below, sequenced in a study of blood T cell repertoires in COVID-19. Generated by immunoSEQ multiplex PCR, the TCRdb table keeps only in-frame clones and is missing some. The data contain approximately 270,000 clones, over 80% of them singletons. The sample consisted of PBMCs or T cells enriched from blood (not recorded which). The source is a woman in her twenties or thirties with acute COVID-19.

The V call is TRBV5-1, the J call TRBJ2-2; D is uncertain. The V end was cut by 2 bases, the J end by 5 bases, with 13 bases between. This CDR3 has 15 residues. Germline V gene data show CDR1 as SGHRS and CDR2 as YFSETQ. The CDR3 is CASSLTAERTGELFF. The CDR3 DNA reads TGCGCCAGCAGCTTAACCGCGGAAAGGACCGGGGAGCTGTTTTTT.

The CDR3 DNA sequence: TGTGCCAGCAGCCAAGTGCTGGGCGGAGGGGAAAAACTGTTTTTT. It yields the protein CASSQVLGGGEKLFF. The chain uses TRBV14 and TRBJ1-4; D gene uncertain. The V and J ends lost 1 base and 8 bases respectively, with 14 bases between them. This CDR3 has 15 residues. Germline CDR1 reads SGHDN; CDR2 reads FVKESK. Complete variable domain (other parts from reference TRBV14 and TRBJ1-4): EAGVTQFPSHSVIEKGQTVTLRCDPISGHDNLYWYRRVMGKEIKFLLHFVKESKQDESGMPNNRFLAERTGGTYSTLKVQPAELEDSGVYFCASSQVLGGGEKLFFGSGTQLSVL.

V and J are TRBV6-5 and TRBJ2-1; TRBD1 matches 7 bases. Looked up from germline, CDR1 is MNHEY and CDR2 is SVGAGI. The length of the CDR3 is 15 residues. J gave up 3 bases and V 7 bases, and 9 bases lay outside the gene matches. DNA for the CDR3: TGTGCCAGCACCGAAAGGGGGCTTAGCTACAATGAGCAGTTCTTC. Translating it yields CASTERGLSYNEQFF.

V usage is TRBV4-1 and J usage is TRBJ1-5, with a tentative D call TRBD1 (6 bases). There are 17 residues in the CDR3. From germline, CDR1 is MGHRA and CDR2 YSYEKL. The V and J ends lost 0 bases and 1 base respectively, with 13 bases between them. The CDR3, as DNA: TGCGCCAGCAGCCAAGAGCCCCAGGGGTTAAGCAATCAGCCCCAGCATTTT. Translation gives CASSQEPQGLSNQPQHF.

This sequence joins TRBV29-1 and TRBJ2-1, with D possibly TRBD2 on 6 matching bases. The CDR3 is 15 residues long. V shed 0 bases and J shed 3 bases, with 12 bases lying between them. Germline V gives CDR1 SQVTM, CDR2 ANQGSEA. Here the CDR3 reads CSVEDYRDFYNEQFF. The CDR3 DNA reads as TGCAGCGTTGAAGACTACCGGGACTTCTACAATGAGCAGTTCTTC.

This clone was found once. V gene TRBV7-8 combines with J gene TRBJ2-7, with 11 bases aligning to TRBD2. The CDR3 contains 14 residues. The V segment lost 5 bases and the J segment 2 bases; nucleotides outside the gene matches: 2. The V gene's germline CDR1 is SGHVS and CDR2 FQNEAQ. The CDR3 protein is CASSLGLAAYEQYF. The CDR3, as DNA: TGTGCCAGCAGCCTGGGACTAGCGGCCTACGAGCAGTACTTC.

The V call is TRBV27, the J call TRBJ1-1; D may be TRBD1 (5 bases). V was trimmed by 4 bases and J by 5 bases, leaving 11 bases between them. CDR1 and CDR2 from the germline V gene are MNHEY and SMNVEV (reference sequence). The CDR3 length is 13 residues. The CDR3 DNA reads TGTGCCAGCAGTTCTCAGGGTCGGACTGAAGCTTTCTTT. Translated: CASSSQGRTEAFF.

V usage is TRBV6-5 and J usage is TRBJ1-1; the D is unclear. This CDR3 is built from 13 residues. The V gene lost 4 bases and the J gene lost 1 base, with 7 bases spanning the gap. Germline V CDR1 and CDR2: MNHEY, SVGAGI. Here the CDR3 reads CASSSDKNTEAFF. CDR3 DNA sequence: TGTGCCAGCAGTTCCGACAAGAACACTGAAGCTTTCTTT.

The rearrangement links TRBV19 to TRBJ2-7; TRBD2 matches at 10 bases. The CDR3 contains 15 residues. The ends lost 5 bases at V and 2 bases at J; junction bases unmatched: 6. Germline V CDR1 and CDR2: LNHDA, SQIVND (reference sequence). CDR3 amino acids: CASSPLAGDPYEQYF. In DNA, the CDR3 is TGTGCCAGTAGTCCCCTAGCGGGAGATCCCTACGAGCAGTACTTC.

CDR3 in amino acids: CASSLGGVPPEQFF. The CDR3 bases are TGTGCCAGCAGTTTAGGGGGGGTACCCCCTGAGCAGTTCTTC. The chain uses TRBV27 and TRBJ2-1, with 7 bases that match TRBD2. Looked up from germline, CDR1 is MNHEY and CDR2 is SMNVEV (reference sequence). The CDR3 consists of 14 residues. The ends lost 2 bases at V and 9 bases at J; junction bases unmatched: 7.

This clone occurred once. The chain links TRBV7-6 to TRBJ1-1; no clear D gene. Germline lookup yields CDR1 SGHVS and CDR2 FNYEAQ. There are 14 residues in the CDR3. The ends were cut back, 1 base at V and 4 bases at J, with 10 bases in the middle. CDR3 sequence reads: CASSLGGPVTEAFF. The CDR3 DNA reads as TGTGCCAGCAGCTTAGGCGGGCCGGTCACTGAAGCTTTCTTT.

CDR3: CATSDPDYDNEQFF. CDR3 DNA sequence: TGTGCCACCAGTGATCCGGACTACGACAATGAGCAGTTCTTC. The chain combines TRBV24-1 with TRBJ2-1; maybe TRBD2 (6 bases). The ends were cut back, 3 bases at V and 5 bases at J, with 10 bases in the middle. CDR1 and CDR2 from the germline V gene are KGHDR and SFDVKD. The CDR3 length is 14 residues.

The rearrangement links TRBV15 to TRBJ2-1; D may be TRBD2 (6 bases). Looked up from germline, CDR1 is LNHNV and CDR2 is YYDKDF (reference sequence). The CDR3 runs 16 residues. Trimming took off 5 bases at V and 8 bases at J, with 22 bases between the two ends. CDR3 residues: CATSEPWGVRGDEQFF. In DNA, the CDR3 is TGTGCCACCAGCGAACCCTGGGGGGTACGTGGGGATGAGCAGTTCTTC.

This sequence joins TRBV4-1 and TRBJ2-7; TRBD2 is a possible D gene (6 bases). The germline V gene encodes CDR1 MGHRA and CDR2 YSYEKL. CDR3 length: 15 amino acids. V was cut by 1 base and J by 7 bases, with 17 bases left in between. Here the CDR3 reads CASSQVPAGGGEQYF. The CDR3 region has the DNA TGCGCCAGCAGCCAAGTTCCCGCAGGTGGAGGGGAGCAGTACTTC.

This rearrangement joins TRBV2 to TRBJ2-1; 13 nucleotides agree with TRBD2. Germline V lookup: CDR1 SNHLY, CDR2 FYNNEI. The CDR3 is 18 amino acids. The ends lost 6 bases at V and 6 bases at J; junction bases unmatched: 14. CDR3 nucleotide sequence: TGTGCCAGCAGCCCCAAAGAGACTAGCGGGAGGACCACCAATGAGCAGTTCTTC. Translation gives CASSPKETSGRTTNEQFF.

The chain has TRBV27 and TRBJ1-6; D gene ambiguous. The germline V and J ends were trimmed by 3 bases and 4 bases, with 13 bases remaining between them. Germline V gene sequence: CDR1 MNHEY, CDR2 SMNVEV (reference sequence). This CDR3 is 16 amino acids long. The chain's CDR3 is CASSLHLTDYNSPLHF. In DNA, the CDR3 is TGTGCCAGCAGTTTGCACCTTACAGATTATAATTCACCCCTCCACTTT.

DNA of the CDR3: TGTGCCAGCAGCTTAAGCGGCTCCTACAATGAGCAGTTCTTC. This translates into CASSLSGSYNEQFF. The chain carries TRBV7-3 and TRBJ2-1, with unresolved D. The V and J ends lost 1 base and 0 bases respectively, with 4 bases between them. This CDR3 comprises 14 residues. CDR1 and CDR2 (germline): SGHTA, FQGTGA. Full variable domain (missing parts from reference TRBV7-3 and TRBJ2-1): GAGVSQTPSNKVTEKGKYVELRCDPISGHTALYWYRQSLGQGPEFLIYFQGTGAADDSGLPNDRFFAVRPEGSVSTLKIQRTERGDSAVYLCASSLSGSYNEQFFGPGTRLTVL.

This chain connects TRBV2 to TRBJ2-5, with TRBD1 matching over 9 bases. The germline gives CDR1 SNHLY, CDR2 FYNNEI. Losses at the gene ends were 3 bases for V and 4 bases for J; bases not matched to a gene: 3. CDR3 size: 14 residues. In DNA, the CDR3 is TGTGCCAGCAGTGATATGGACAGGGGAGAGACCCAGTACTTC. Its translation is CASSDMDRGETQYF.

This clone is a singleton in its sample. The CDR3 here is CASSSNRVKNEQYF. CDR3 nucleotides: TGTGCCAGCTCATCCAACAGGGTAAAGAACGAGCAGTACTTC. The genes are TRBV18 and TRBJ2-7, with D possibly being TRBD1 (6 bases). Trimming removed 5 bases from V and 5 bases from J, with 16 bases in between. CDR3 length: 14 amino acids. CDR1 is KGHSH, CDR2 LQKENI, per germline.